This is a list of T cell receptor beta chains from one sample in a study of blood T cell repertoires in COVID-19. Sequenced by immunoSEQ multiplex PCR; TCRdb stores in-frame clones only, minus some. The table has about 100,000 clones, 80% to 90% seen once. Sample: peripheral blood. These receptors were taken from a man between 60 and 70 years old with acute or convalescent COVID-19. Each CDR3 is given with its conserved first and last residue. The D gene is left open where the match is weak. Clone size is stated in some rows and not others, as once, few, many or a class when expanded.

J	D	size	V	CDR3	DNA
TRBJ1-1	TRBD1	once	TRBV5-6	CASKPGQGLFTEAFF	TGTGCCAGCAAGCCGGGACAGGGTCTTTTCACTGAAGCTTTCTTT
TRBJ2-1	TRBD2	.	TRBV7-9	CASSPPSGSWNEQFF	TGTGCCAGCAGCCCCCCTAGCGGGAGTTGGAATGAGCAGTTCTTC
TRBJ2-3	.	once	TRBV10-3	CAISDPGTDTQYF	TGTGCCATCAGTGACCCGGGCACAGATACGCAGTATTTT
TRBJ2-7	.	.	TRBV2	CASAGTGGYEQYF	TGTGCCAGCGCTGGAACCGGAGGCTACGAGCAGTACTTC
TRBJ1-2	TRBD1	once	TRBV28	CASTLGTGTPRYGYTF	TGTGCCAGCACCTTAGGGACAGGGACCCCTCGCTATGGCTACACCTTC
TRBJ1-1	.	.	TRBV16	CASSQSGQGEAFF	TGTGCCAGCAGCCAATCCGGCCAGGGTGAAGCTTTCTTT
TRBJ2-1	TRBD2	.	TRBV10-3	CAIGTSVSYNEQFF	TGTGCCATCGGTACTAGCGTCTCCTACAATGAGCAGTTCTTC
TRBJ2-1	TRBD2	.	TRBV28	CASEKGGFNEQFF	TGTGCCAGCGAAAAGGGAGGGTTCAATGAGCAGTTCTTC
TRBJ1-5	.	.	TRBV30	CAWSSGGGNQPQHF	TGTGCCTGGAGTTCGGGGGGCGGCAATCAGCCCCAGCATTTT
TRBJ2-7	.	.	TRBV30	CAWRPGGAAYYEQYF	TGTGCCTGGAGGCCTGGCGGAGCGGCCTACTACGAGCAGTACTTC
TRBJ2-1	.	.	TRBV6-1	CASSEARTRRHNEQFF	TGTGCCAGCAGTGAAGCTAGAACCCGGAGGCACAATGAGCAGTTCTTC
TRBJ1-5	.	once	TRBV15	CATSRDHSGNNQPQHF	TGTGCCACCAGCAGAGATCATTCAGGGAACAATCAGCCCCAGCATTTT
TRBJ2-7	.	.	TRBV21-1	CASSKHFGSPSSYEQYF	TGTGCCAGCAGCAAGCATTTTGGTAGCCCCAGCTCCTACGAGCAGTACTTC
TRBJ2-4	TRBD2	.	TRBV2	CASRATSGSGGTKNIQYF	TGTGCCAGCAGGGCGACTAGCGGGAGCGGTGGGACCAAAAACATTCAGTACTTC
TRBJ2-7	TRBD2	.	TRBV3-1/TRBV3-2	CASSPSGGAIYEQYF	TGTGCCAGCAGCCCCAGCGGGGGGGCGATCTACGAGCAGTACTTC
TRBJ2-2	.	.	TRBV10-2	CASRLERASTGELFF	TGCGCCAGCAGGCTCGAGAGGGCTTCCACCGGGGAGCTGTTTTTT
TRBJ2-1	TRBD2	.	TRBV6-4	CASSDSGATSGYIVNEQFF	TGTGCCAGCAGTGACTCAGGGGCGACTAGCGGCTATATCGTCAATGAGCAGTTCTTC
TRBJ2-2	TRBD1	once	TRBV6-4	CASTHKSTGTGNTGELFF	TGTGCCAGCACCCATAAATCGACCGGGACAGGGAACACCGGGGAGCTGTTTTTT
TRBJ2-7	TRBD1	.	TRBV29-1	CSVVGQAYYEQYF	TGCAGCGTTGTGGGACAGGCCTACTACGAGCAGTACTTC
TRBJ2-7	TRBD2	.	TRBV15	CATAGGLPYEQYF	TGTGCCACCGCGGGAGGGCTCCCCTACGAGCAGTACTTC
TRBJ1-1	TRBD1	.	TRBV18	CASSTTGGLDTEAFF	TGTGCCAGCTCAACTACAGGGGGCTTGGACACTGAAGCTTTCTTT
TRBJ1-2	.	.	TRBV6-1	CASSETGDYGYTF	TGTGCCAGCAGTGAGACGGGGGACTATGGCTACACCTTC
TRBJ1-1	TRBD1	.	TRBV7-6	CASSLDHGQGSEAFF	TGTGCCAGCAGCTTAGACCATGGACAGGGGTCTGAAGCTTTCTTT
TRBJ1-5	.	.	TRBV12-3/TRBV12-4	CASSLGGPQHF	TGTGCCAGCAGTTTAGGAGGACCCCAGCATTTT
TRBJ2-7	TRBD2	once	TRBV4-2	CASSQETSGMPLIEQYF	TGTGCCAGCAGCCAAGAAACTAGCGGGATGCCCTTGATCGAGCAGTACTTC
TRBJ2-3	.	once	TRBV7-2	CASSFGAGSTDTQYF	TGTGCCAGCAGCTTTGGGGCGGGGAGCACAGATACGCAGTATTTT
TRBJ1-6	.	.	TRBV18	CASSPTGVGSPLHF	TGTGCCAGCTCACCGACGGGGGTAGGTTCACCCCTCCACTTT
TRBJ1-6	.	.	TRBV6-5	CASSPRLDSPLHF	TGTGCCAGCAGTCCCCGACTTGATTCACCCCTCCACTTT
TRBJ2-1	.	.	TRBV15	CATSRDRGYEQFF	TGTGCCACCAGCAGAGATCGGGGATATGAGCAGTTCTTC
TRBJ1-5	TRBD1	.	TRBV19	CASSILGTGNQPQHF	TGTGCCAGTAGTATATTAGGGACAGGGAACCAGCCCCAGCATTTT
TRBJ1-1	.	.	TRBV4-2	CASSQGQELEAFF	TGTGCCAGCAGCCAAGGACAGGAGCTTGAAGCTTTCTTT
TRBJ2-2	TRBD1	.	TRBV7-3	CASGDRGITGELFF	TGTGCCAGCGGGGACAGGGGGATCACCGGGGAGCTGTTTTTT